This TCR beta chain emerged from a study of shared clonotypes between healthy human individuals. The study's findings and limits: Larger estimated richness was generally seen in naive subsets than in memory subsets.

The V and J ends lost 8 bases and 7 bases, in that order; junction bases with no gene match: 11. This CDR3 is 13 amino acids long. Germline CDR1 is MNHNS and CDR2 is SASEGT. Profiling relied on immunoSEQ multiplex PCR, and the TCRdb table lists in-frame clones only, not all of them. The repertoire includes millions of clones, over 85% of them detected once, and under 0.15% sits in the top ten. About this clone itself: Its antigen is undetermined.

The sequencing input was naive CD4+ T cells sorted from blood. Regarding subset: CD45RA+ positively selected. V and J are TRBV6-1 and TRBJ2-7, with 7 bases fitting TRBD1. This clonotype originated in a young man in good health. In DNA form, the CDR3 reads TGTGCCAGCTACGAGACAGGGTCATGGGAGCAGTACTTC. It encodes CASYETGSWEQYF.